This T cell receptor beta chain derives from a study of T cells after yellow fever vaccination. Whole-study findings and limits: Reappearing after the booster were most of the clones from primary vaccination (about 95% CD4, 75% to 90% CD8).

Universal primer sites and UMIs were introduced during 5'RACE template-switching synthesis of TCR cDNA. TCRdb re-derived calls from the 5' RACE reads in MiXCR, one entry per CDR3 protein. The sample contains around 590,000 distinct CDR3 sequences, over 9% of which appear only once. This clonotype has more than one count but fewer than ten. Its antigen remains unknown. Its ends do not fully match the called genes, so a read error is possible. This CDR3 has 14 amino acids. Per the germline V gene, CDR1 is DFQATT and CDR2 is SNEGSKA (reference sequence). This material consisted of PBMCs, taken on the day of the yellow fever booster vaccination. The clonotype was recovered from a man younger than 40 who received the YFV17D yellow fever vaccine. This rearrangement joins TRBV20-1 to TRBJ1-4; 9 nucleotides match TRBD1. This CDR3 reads CSARVGTGYEKLFF. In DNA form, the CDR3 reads TGCAGTGCTAGAGTAGGGACAGGGTATGAGAAACTGTTTTTT.